The clone carrying this T cell receptor beta chain was counted a single time. Its cognate antigen is unknown. Clones were sequenced by immunoSEQ multiplex PCR, and TCRdb holds only the in-frame ones, with some missing. The sample carries about 140,000 clones, roughly 92% recorded once. These data are taken from a study of T cell responses to AZD1222 COVID-19 vaccine. The CDR3 is 15 residues long. Germline values: CDR1 LGHNT, CDR2 FRNRAP. Trimming took 1 base from V and 6 from J; bases not matched to a gene: 4. Overall study findings and caveats: After two AZD1222 doses, spike-specific TCR breadth and depth rose versus day 0. Donors, mostly white British, included more females; clonal diversity was possibly underestimated. Only five or six individuals given AZD1222 were seropositive at baseline.

The source of this sequence is an adult in good health. The material was peripheral blood, obtained on day 0 of AZD1222 vaccination. The V gene is TRBV12-5, the J gene TRBJ2-3; 10 bases line up with TRBD2. The CDR3 here is CASGLGASGGDTQYF. The CDR3 region has the DNA TGTGCTAGTGGTTTGGGGGCTAGCGGGGGCGATACGCAGTATTTT.